This T cell receptor beta chain was identified during a study of T cells in Graves' hyperthyroidism and ophthalmopathy. Study-level findings and limits: Among clonotypes expanded in thyroid above 0.001, most were also found in blood.

Between the trimmed V and J ends, which lost 3 bases and 5 bases, there was a span of 11 bases. Germline-derived CDR1 and CDR2 are MDHEN and SYDVKM. The CDR3 loop spans 13 amino acids. The source of the PBMCs was 10 ml of fresh peripheral blood. Amplified TCR beta CDR3 regions derived from RNA transcripts. The primer set for the first-round RT-PCR of the TCR CDR3 was HTBI. Via MiXCR, TCRdb re-called the multiplex PCR reads, giving one row per CDR3 protein. The sample holds under 450,000 distinct CDR3 sequences, about a sixth seen once. This clonotype has ten or more counts. Its target is unknown. The sequenced sample consisted of blood. J is TRBJ2-7 and V is TRBV28; no reliable D call. The TCR sequence derives from a woman in her late teens or twenties with Graves' hyperthyroidism. The CDR3 protein is CASSFGSFNEQYF. Written as DNA, the CDR3 is TGTGCCAGCAGTTTCGGGTCGTTCAACGAGCAGTACTTC.